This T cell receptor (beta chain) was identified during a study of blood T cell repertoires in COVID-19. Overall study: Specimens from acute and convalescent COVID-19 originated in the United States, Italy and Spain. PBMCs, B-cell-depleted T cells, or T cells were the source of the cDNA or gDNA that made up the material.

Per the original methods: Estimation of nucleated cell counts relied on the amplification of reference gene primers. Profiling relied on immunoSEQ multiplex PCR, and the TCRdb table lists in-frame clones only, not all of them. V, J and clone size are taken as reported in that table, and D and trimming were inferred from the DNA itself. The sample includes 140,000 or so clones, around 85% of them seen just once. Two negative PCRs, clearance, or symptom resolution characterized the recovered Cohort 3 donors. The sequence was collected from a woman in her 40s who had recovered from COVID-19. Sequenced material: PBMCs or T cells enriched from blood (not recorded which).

The DNA of the CDR3 is TGTGCCAGCAGCGTAGAAAGGGCGGGGGGGCCGACAGATACGCAGTATTTT. Translated: CASSVERAGGPTDTQYF. The chain joins TRBV9 to TRBJ2-3, with 9 positions matching TRBD2. V was pared by 0 bases and J by 3 bases, with 8 bases of the junction left unmatched. Germline V lookup: CDR1 SGDLS, CDR2 YYNGEE. The CDR3 has 17 amino acids.